A single sample gave rise to the 8 T cell receptor beta chains below, sequenced in a study of blood T cell repertoires in COVID-19. The table came from immunoSEQ multiplex PCR; TCRdb's copy has only in-frame clones and leaves some out. The data contain around 58,000 clones, 83% of them singletons. Source material: peripheral blood. Receptors were obtained from a human donor in a cohort sampled during active COVID-19.

The gene calls are TRBV6-2 or TRBV6-3 and TRBJ2-2; D may be TRBD1 (5 bases). The V and J ends lost 2 bases and 2 bases respectively, with 9 bases between them. From germline, CDR1 is MNHEY and CDR2 SVGEGT. This CDR3 comprises 15 residues. The CDR3 sequence: CASSYPTVNTGELFF. In nucleotides, the CDR3 is TGTGCCAGCAGTTACCCGACAGTTAACACCGGGGAGCTGTTTTTT.

The J gene is TRBJ2-7, the V gene TRBV11-2; 9 nucleotides align to TRBD2. Trimming cost V 4 bases and J 1 base; bases outside gene matches: 11. Looked up from germline, CDR1 is SGHAT and CDR2 is FQNNGV. The CDR3 has 17 residues. The CDR3 protein is CASSSLGGAGGSYEQYF. CDR3 bases: TGTGCCAGCAGCTCCCTGGGGGGAGCGGGGGGTTCCTACGAGCAGTACTTC.

The chain carries TRBV4-3 and TRBJ1-1; no firm D call. V lost 0 bases and J lost 7, with 12 bases in between. Germline V CDR1 and CDR2: LGHNA, YSLEER. CDR3 length: 14 amino acids. The CDR3 DNA reads TGCGCCAGCAGCCAAGAGCGGGGAAGCGGTGAAGCTTTCTTT. It specifies CASSQERGSGEAFF.

V and J are TRBV5-1 and TRBJ2-1, with D perhaps TRBD1 (6 bases). From germline, CDR1 is SGHRS and CDR2 YFSETQ. Trimming removed 0 bases from V and 8 bases from J, with 12 bases in between. CDR3 length equals 14 residues. The CDR3 DNA reads TGCGCCAGCAGCTTGGTCAGGGGCCAGGATGAGCAGTTCTTC. Its protein is CASSLVRGQDEQFF.

The chain is built from TRBV5-5 and TRBJ2-2; TRBD2 might be the D (5 bases). CDR1 SGHKS and CDR2 YYEKEE come from the germline V gene (reference sequence). This CDR3 region has 14 residues. Trimming removed 1 base at V and 8 bases at J, with 12 bases between. The CDR3 DNA follows: TGTGCCAGCAGCTTGTTAGAAGGGAGAGGGGAGCTGTTTTTT. It encodes CASSLLEGRGELFF.

This sequence joins TRBV5-1 and TRBJ2-2, with TRBD2 as a possible D gene (5 bases). In germline, CDR1 is SGHRS, CDR2 YFSETQ. The V gene lost 3 bases and the J gene lost 1 base, with 10 bases spanning the gap. CDR3 size: 15 residues. CDR3 amino acids: CASSWAGLNTGELFF. The DNA of the CDR3 is TGCGCCAGCAGCTGGGCGGGCCTGAACACCGGGGAGCTGTTTTTT.

This chain links TRBV11-3 with TRBJ2-3, with a weak D call TRBD2 (7 bases). Germline CDR1 is SGHNT and CDR2 is YENEEA. This CDR3 is 18 amino acids long. V was trimmed by 5 bases and J by 2 bases, leaving 23 bases between them. The CDR3 loop reads CASSKGEHSGAATDTQYF. The CDR3 DNA is TGTGCCAGCAGCAAGGGGGAGCACAGCGGGGCAGCCACAGATACGCAGTATTTT.

This chain uses TRBV11-2 with TRBJ2-7; no clear D gene. The V gene's germline CDR1 is SGHAT and CDR2 FQNNGV. The CDR3 is 14 residues long. The V end lost 3 bases, the J end lost 5 bases, and 14 bases lay between the germline ends. The CDR3 region has the DNA TGTGCCAGCAGCTTCGCGCTTAGTACGAACGAGCAGTACTTC. Translated, it gives CASSFALSTNEQYF.